The 5 T cell receptor beta chains given below trace back to one sample, sequenced in a study of early T cells in non-severe SARS-CoV-2 infection. TCRdb re-called the 5' RACE reads through MiXCR, storing one row per CDR3 protein. The table includes 25,000 to 35,000 distinct CDR3 sequences, approximately 6.3% detected once. The sample was whole blood. The receptors derive from an adult who was a healthcare worker with PCR-confirmed SARS-CoV-2 infection or an uninfected control (not recorded which).

This clonotype was detected ten times or more. The chain links TRBV5-6 to TRBJ1-1; D is possibly TRBD1 (6 bases). From germline, CDR1 is SGHDT and CDR2 YYEEEE. The CDR3 is 14 amino acids. V was shortened by 2 bases and J by 3 bases, with 11 bases between the two germline ends. The CDR3 DNA reads as TGTGCCAGCAGCTTCCGTTCAGGGGACACTGAAGCTTTCTTT. It encodes CASSFRSGDTEAFF.

CDR3 sequence: CSARQGNYNEQFF. The CDR3 bases are TGCAGCGCTCGACAGGGAAACTACAATGAGCAGTTCTTC. The chain employs TRBV29-1 and TRBJ2-1, with 7 bases aligning to TRBD1. The CDR3 sequence is 13 residues long. The trim removed 7 bases at V and 3 bases at J, leaving 6 bases unmatched. CDR1 and CDR2 (germline): SQVTM, ANQGSEA.

This clonotype was seen at least ten times. This chain joins TRBV20-1 and TRBJ2-1; D is perhaps TRBD1 (5 bases). Trimming took off 3 bases at V and 8 bases at J, with 11 bases between the two ends. The germline CDR1 and CDR2 sequences are DFQATT and SNEGSKA (reference sequence). CDR3 length: 12 residues. The CDR3 DNA reads TGCAGTGCTAGGGCAGGGAAACATGAGCAGTTCTTC. It encodes CSARAGKHEQFF.

In this sample, this clonotype turned up many times. The chain is built from TRBV20-1 and TRBJ1-2; D ambiguous. Looked up from germline, CDR1 is DFQATT and CDR2 is SNEGSKA (reference sequence). The CDR3 loop spans 15 amino acids. Trimming cost V 0 bases and J 8 bases, with 19 bases left between them. For the CDR3, the DNA is TGCAGTGCTAGAGATCGGATCGGAGCTTGGACGGGCTACACCTTC. This encodes CSARDRIGAWTGYTF.

This clonotype was recorded many times. The chain combines TRBV11-2 with TRBJ1-3, with D possibly TRBD1 on 5 matching bases. The CDR3 is made up of 13 amino acids. CDR1 SGHAT and CDR2 FQNNGV come from the germline V gene. Trimming stripped 4 bases from V and 8 bases from J, with 12 bases between. The chain's CDR3 is CASSSQVRDTIYF. In DNA form, the CDR3 reads TGTGCCAGCAGCTCCCAAGTCAGGGACACCATATATTTT.